This T cell receptor beta chain was documented in a study of response to subunit inactivated influenza vaccine. General study findings and limits: Authors suggested seasonal influenza vaccinations each recruit few new T cells.

Losses at the gene ends were 5 bases for V and 5 bases for J; bases not matched to a gene: 13. The CDR3 has 15 amino acids. CDR1 is DFQATT and CDR2 is SNEGSKA in the germline V gene (reference sequence). TCRdb ran MiXCR on the RT-PCR reads and lists one entry per CDR3 protein. This table holds over 800,000 distinct CDR3 sequences, 21% found once. On this clonotype: What it binds is not known.

The sequence was collected from a man aged 45-60 years who received an inactivated influenza vaccine. The chain recombines TRBV20-1 with TRBJ2-5, with 8 bases matching TRBD1. This sample comprised PBMCs from blood, obtained about 5 days after vaccination. The CDR3 region is CSALRGQGLSETQYF. In DNA, the CDR3 is TGCAGTGCTTTGAGAGGACAGGGCCTTTCGGAGACCCAGTACTTC.